Shown below are 23 T cell receptor beta chains from a single sample sequenced in a study of early stage breast cancer tumors. Method: immunoSEQ multiplex PCR; TCRdb's copy keeps in-frame clones and lacks some. The repertoire holds 50,000 to 65,000 clones, with 65% to 80% as singletons. Sequenced sample: blood. The origin of the receptors is a person aged 25 to 39 with breast cancer.

This chain links TRBV18 with TRBJ2-7; D uncertain. With 6 bases removed from V and 1 base from J, the gap between germline ends came to 10 bases. CDR1 is KGHSH and CDR2 is LQKENI in the germline V gene. This CDR3 contains 13 residues. The CDR3 DNA follows: TGTGCCAGCTCCCCCTCTGGGTCCTACGAGCAGTACTTC. It specifies CASSPSGSYEQYF.

The rearrangement joins TRBV10-1 to TRBJ2-5, with D possibly being TRBD1 or TRBD2 (5 bases each). This CDR3 region has 13 residues. Germline V lookup: CDR1 WNHNN, CDR2 SYGVQD (reference sequence). The V end lost 3 bases, the J end lost 4 bases, and 9 bases lay between the germline ends. The chain's CDR3 is CASSDQRGETQYF. CDR3 in DNA: TGCGCCAGCAGTGATCAGAGGGGAGAGACCCAGTACTTC.

This clone is a singleton in its sample. The chain recombines TRBV5-4 with TRBJ2-7; 10 bases fit TRBD2. CDR3 length: 15 amino acids. Trimming at V came to 3 bases and at J to 7 bases, leaving 10 bases not matched to a gene. In germline, CDR1 is SGHNT, CDR2 YYREEE (reference sequence). The CDR3, as DNA: TGTGCCAGCAGCTCCCCCCTAGCGGGAGCTGGGGAGCAGTACTTC. It codes for CASSSPLAGAGEQYF.

V and J are TRBV10-2 and TRBJ2-3, with 9 bases fitting TRBD2. Per germline, CDR1 WSHSY and CDR2 SAAADI. The CDR3 has 15 amino acids. With 0 bases clipped from V and 6 bases from J, the junction kept 4 bases outside the gene matches. The CDR3 region is CASSESSGSWDTQYF. CDR3 DNA: TGCGCCAGCAGTGAGTCTAGCGGGAGCTGGGATACGCAGTATTTT.

This chain joins TRBV28 and TRBJ2-1; D gene ambiguous. Germline CDR1 is MDHEN and CDR2 is SYDVKM. This CDR3 spans 13 amino acids. V lost 3 bases and J 0 bases, leaving 3 bases between the germline ends. The CDR3: CASSLDSYNEQFF. As DNA, the CDR3 is TGTGCCAGCAGTTTGGACTCCTACAATGAGCAGTTCTTC.

This clone was picked up one time. The V call is TRBV19, the J call TRBJ1-1; perhaps TRBD1 as D (6 bases). The CDR3 loop spans 14 amino acids. The V gene lost 3 bases and the J gene lost 5 bases, with 13 bases spanning the gap. Germline CDR1 is LNHDA and CDR2 is SQIVND (reference sequence). The CDR3 region is CASSIGTQGTEAFF. The CDR3 bases are TGTGCCAGTAGTATTGGGACCCAGGGGACTGAAGCTTTCTTT.

This clone showed up just once. The chain carries TRBV18 and TRBJ2-2; 9 bases map to TRBD2. There are 14 residues in the CDR3. Per germline, CDR1 KGHSH and CDR2 LQKENI. The ends lost 6 bases at V and 6 bases at J; junction bases unmatched: 5. CDR3 protein: CASSSGSFAGELFF. Here the CDR3 DNA reads TGTGCCAGCTCTAGCGGGAGTTTTGCCGGGGAGCTGTTTTTT.

The J gene is TRBJ2-7, the V gene TRBV11-2; 8 bases are shared with TRBD1. V lost 3 bases to trimming and J lost 4 bases; unmatched junction nucleotides: 5. This CDR3 is 14 amino acids long. Germline CDR1 SGHAT, CDR2 FQNNGV. CDR3 residues: CASSFSDRAYEQYF. The CDR3, as DNA: TGTGCCAGCAGCTTTTCGGACAGGGCTTACGAGCAGTACTTC. The variable domain in full, completed from reference TRBV11-2 and TRBJ2-7, reads EAGVAQSPRYKIIEKRQSVAFWCNPISGHATLYWYQQILGQGPKLLIQFQNNGVVDDSQLPKDRFSAERLKGVDSTLKIQPAKLEDSAVYLCASSFSDRAYEQYFGPGTRLTVT.

V and J are TRBV7-3 and TRBJ2-1, with D possibly called TRBD1 or TRBD2 (5 bases each). Germline assignment: CDR1 SGHTA and CDR2 FQGTGA. Trimming removed 5 bases from V and 0 bases from J, with 14 bases in between. The CDR3 extends over 16 amino acids. The CDR3 loop is CASSGGPHPSYNEQFF. In DNA form, the CDR3 reads TGTGCCAGCAGCGGGGGTCCTCATCCCTCCTACAATGAGCAGTTCTTC.

CDR3 bases: TGCGCCAGCAGCCTGATTCCGGGCCAATACAATGAGCAGTTCTTC. Its protein is CASSLIPGQYNEQFF. This rearrangement joins TRBV5-1 to TRBJ2-1; D gene ambiguous. The CDR3 spans 15 residues. The V and J ends lost 4 bases and 4 bases respectively, with 15 bases between them. CDR1 SGHRS and CDR2 YFSETQ come from the germline V gene. Full variable domain (missing parts from reference TRBV5-1 and TRBJ2-1): KAGVTQTPRYLIKTRGQQVTLSCSPISGHRSVSWYQQTPGQGLQFLFEYFSETQRNKGNFPGRFSGRQFSNSRSEMNVSTLELGDSALYLCASSLIPGQYNEQFFGPGTRLTVL.

The V call is TRBV29-1, the J call TRBJ2-1, with 10 bases matching TRBD2. V shed 6 bases and J 4 bases; nucleotides not matched to a gene: 9. The CDR3 runs 15 residues. Germline CDR1 and CDR2: SQVTM and ANQGSEA. The CDR3 nucleotides are TGCAGCGTGAATACGCGGACTAGCGGTTACAATGAGCAGTTCTTC. Its translation is CSVNTRTSGYNEQFF.

The rearrangement joins TRBV6-5 to TRBJ2-7; no reliable D call. From germline, CDR1 is MNHEY and CDR2 SVGAGI. CDR3 length: 14 residues. The ends were cut back, 0 bases at V and 4 bases at J, with 10 bases in the middle. CDR3 protein: CASSYSQVGYEQYF. The CDR3 bases are TGTGCCAGCAGTTACTCTCAGGTTGGGTACGAGCAGTACTTC.

The J gene is TRBJ2-3, the V gene TRBV6-4, with TRBD2 matching over 8 bases. This CDR3 contains 15 residues. In germline, CDR1 is MRHNA, CDR2 SNTAGT. Trimming removed 0 bases from V and 3 bases from J; junction bases left unmatched: 2. The CDR3 DNA follows: TGTGCCAGCAGTGACTCAGCTAGCGGGACAGATACGCAGTATTTT. Translation: CASSDSASGTDTQYF.

The rearrangement links TRBV2 to TRBJ1-1; D is unresolved. There are 14 residues in the CDR3. Germline loops: CDR1 SNHLY, CDR2 FYNNEI. The V end lost 6 bases, the J end lost 1 base, and 12 bases lay between the germline ends. The CDR3 region has the DNA TGTGCCAGCAGCGGAGGGTTGCGGAACACTGAAGCTTTCTTT. It is translated as CASSGGLRNTEAFF.

V usage is TRBV4-3 and J usage is TRBJ2-7, with D tentatively TRBD1 or TRBD2 (5 bases each). The CDR3 covers 15 residues. Germline V lookup: CDR1 LGHNA, CDR2 YSLEER. Trimming cost V 4 bases and J 0 bases, with 13 bases left between them. In DNA, the CDR3 is TGCGCCAGCAGCCCGGACTGGGGGAGCTCCTACGAGCAGTACTTC. Its protein is CASSPDWGSSYEQYF.

The chain is built from TRBV5-1 and TRBJ1-2; 7 nucleotides align to TRBD1. The germline gives CDR1 SGHRS, CDR2 YFSETQ. CDR3 length equals 14 residues. Trimming removed 1 base from V and 1 base from J; junction bases left unmatched: 1. CDR3 sequence reads: CASSLRDSNYGYTF. Here the CDR3 DNA reads TGCGCCAGCAGCTTGCGGGACAGTAACTATGGCTACACCTTC. Looking up the rest from reference TRBV5-1 and TRBJ1-2 gives the full variable domain: KAGVTQTPRYLIKTRGQQVTLSCSPISGHRSVSWYQQTPGQGLQFLFEYFSETQRNKGNFPGRFSGRQFSNSRSEMNVSTLELGDSALYLCASSLRDSNYGYTFGSGTRLTVV.

V is TRBV11-2 and J is TRBJ2-7, with 8 bases matching TRBD2. From germline, CDR1 is SGHAT and CDR2 FQNNGV. This CDR3 has 15 amino acids. V lost 7 bases, J lost 2 bases, and 10 bases stayed unmatched. CDR3 coding DNA: TGTGCCAGCAACCGGGGGCTAGCGGGTCCCTACGAGCAGTACTTC. Translating it yields CASNRGLAGPYEQYF.

This chain uses TRBV5-4 with TRBJ1-6, with TRBD1 matching 7 bases. Germline CDR1 and CDR2: SGHNT and YYREEE (reference sequence). V dropped 4 bases and J dropped 6; count of bases not matched to a gene: 7. The CDR3 is 15 residues long. The DNA for the CDR3 is TGTGCCAGCAGCGGAGCAGGGACAGCTAATTCACCCCTCCACTTT. It yields the protein CASSGAGTANSPLHF.

The chain employs TRBV5-1 and TRBJ2-1, with D uncertain. CDR1 is SGHRS, CDR2 YFSETQ, per germline. The CDR3 runs to 13 residues. Deletions cut 1 base from V and 5 bases from J, with 7 bases between. CDR3 loop: CASSLFYDNEQFF. Here the CDR3 DNA reads TGCGCCAGCAGCTTGTTCTACGACAATGAGCAGTTCTTC.

V and J are TRBV6-6 and TRBJ2-2; D is unclear. Germline CDR1 is MNHNY and CDR2 is SVGAGI (reference sequence). V was shortened by 0 bases and J by 4 bases, with 12 bases between the two germline ends. This CDR3 is 16 amino acids long. CDR3 protein: CASSYSPATSTGELFF. The CDR3 nucleotides are TGTGCCAGCAGTTACTCCCCAGCCACGAGCACCGGGGAGCTGTTTTTT.

The V call is TRBV5-1, the J call TRBJ1-5; tentative D call: TRBD1 (6 bases). Trimming left V 0 bases short and J 4 bases short, with 11 bases between. Per germline, CDR1 SGHRS and CDR2 YFSETQ. CDR3 length: 15 residues. The CDR3 protein is CASSLGGQTNQPQHF. CDR3 sequence (DNA): TGCGCCAGCAGCTTGGGGGGGCAGACTAATCAGCCCCAGCATTTT.

This clone was seen a single time. The gene calls are TRBV27 and TRBJ1-5; D perhaps matches TRBD1 (5 bases). The germline V gene has CDR1 MNHEY and CDR2 SMNVEV (reference sequence). V lost 5 bases and J lost 5, with 16 bases in between. This CDR3 has 15 amino acids. Here the CDR3 reads CASSDRTSHYQPQHF. The CDR3 DNA reads TGTGCCAGCAGTGATAGGACATCTCACTATCAGCCCCAGCATTTT.

The V and J genes are TRBV6-5 and TRBJ1-6; TRBD1 matches at 8 bases. CDR1 and CDR2 (germline): MNHEY, SVGAGI. V gave up 5 bases and J gave up 8 bases; unmatched junction bases: 5. The CDR3 totals 14 residues. The CDR3 DNA reads TGTGCCAGCAGTCCGGGACAGGTAGATTCACCCCTCCACTTT. This codes for CASSPGQVDSPLHF.